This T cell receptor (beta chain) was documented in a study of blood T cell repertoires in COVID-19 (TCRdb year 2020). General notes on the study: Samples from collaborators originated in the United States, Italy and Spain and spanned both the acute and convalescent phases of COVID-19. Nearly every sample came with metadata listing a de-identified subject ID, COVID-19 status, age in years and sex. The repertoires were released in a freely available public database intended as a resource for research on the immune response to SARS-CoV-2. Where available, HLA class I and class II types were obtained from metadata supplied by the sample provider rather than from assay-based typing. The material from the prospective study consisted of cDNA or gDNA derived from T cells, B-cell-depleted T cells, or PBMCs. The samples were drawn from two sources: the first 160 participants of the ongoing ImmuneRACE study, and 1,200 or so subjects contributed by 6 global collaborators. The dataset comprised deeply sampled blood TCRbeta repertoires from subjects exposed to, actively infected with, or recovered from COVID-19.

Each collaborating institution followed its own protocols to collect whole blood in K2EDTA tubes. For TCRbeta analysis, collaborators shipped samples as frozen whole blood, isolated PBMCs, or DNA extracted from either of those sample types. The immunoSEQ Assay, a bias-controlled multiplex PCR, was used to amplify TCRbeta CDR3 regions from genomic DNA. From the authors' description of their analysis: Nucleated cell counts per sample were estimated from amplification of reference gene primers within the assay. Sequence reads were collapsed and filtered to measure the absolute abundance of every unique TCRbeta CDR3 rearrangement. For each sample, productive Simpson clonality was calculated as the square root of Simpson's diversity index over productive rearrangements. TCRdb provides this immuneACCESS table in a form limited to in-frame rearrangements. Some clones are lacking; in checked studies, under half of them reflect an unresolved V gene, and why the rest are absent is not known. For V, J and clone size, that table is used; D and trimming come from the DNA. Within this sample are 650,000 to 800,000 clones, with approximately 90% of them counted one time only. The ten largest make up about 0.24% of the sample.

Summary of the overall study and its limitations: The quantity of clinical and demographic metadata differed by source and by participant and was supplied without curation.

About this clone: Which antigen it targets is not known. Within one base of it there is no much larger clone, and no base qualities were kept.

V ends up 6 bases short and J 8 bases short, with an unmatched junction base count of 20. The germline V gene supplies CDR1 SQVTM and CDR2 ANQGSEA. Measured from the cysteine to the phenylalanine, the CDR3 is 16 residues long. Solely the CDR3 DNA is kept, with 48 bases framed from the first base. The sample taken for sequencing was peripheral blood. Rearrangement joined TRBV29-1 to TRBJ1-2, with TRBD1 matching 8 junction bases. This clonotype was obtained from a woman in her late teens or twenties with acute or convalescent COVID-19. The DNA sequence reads TGCAGCGTGCAACCGGGACAGGCTAACCTCTTAGAGGGCTACACCTTC. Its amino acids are CSVQPGQANLLEGYTF.